This TCR beta chain was documented in a study of OX40 agonist ivuxolimab in advanced cancers. The wider study: Partial responses were achieved by three patients, one with hepatocellular carcinoma and two with cutaneous melanoma. Study-level points and caveats: Clonal expansion from baseline to week 6 occurred in both CD4+ and CD8+ T cells.

This table comes from immunoSEQ multiplex PCR, and its TCRdb copy is limited to in-frame clones, with some not included. The sample consists of about 83,000 clones, around 84% of them appearing once. The CDR3 has 16 residues. V lost 0 bases, J lost 4 bases, and 14 bases lay in between. The germline gives CDR1 MDHEN, CDR2 SYDVKM. To note about this clone: Its antigen is currently unknown.

Sequences were derived from CD4+ or CD8+ T cells sorted from blood, sampled in a trial of the OX40 agonist ivuxolimab. The clonotype was recovered from an adult with an advanced solid tumor such as melanoma, head and neck, liver or kidney cancer. The genes are TRBV28 and TRBJ2-3, with a possible D match to TRBD2 (5 bases). CDR3 amino acids: CASSLWNGVKADTQYF. CDR3 sequence (DNA): TGTGCCAGCAGTTTATGGAACGGGGTAAAGGCAGATACGCAGTATTTT.